A single sample gave rise to the 27 T cell receptor beta chains below, sequenced in a study of T-cell memory formation after mild COVID-19. TCRdb reanalysed the 5' RACE reads using MiXCR and keeps one entry per CDR3 protein. Among about 450,000 distinct CDR3 sequences, less than 25% were seen once, and the ten largest hold roughly 14%. The specimen was PBMCs or a T cell subset sorted from them (not recorded which). The source of these receptors is an adult woman who had mild COVID-19 (a few samples of this study predate the infection). Cell type and time point are not known.

The chain links TRBV29-1 to TRBJ2-1; no clear D gene. The length of the CDR3 is 9 residues. Germline V lookup: CDR1 SQVTM, CDR2 ANQGSEA. V lost 3 bases and J lost 10, with 4 bases in between. DNA of the CDR3: TGCAGCGTTGAGCGGGAGCAGTTCTTC. This codes for CSVEREQFF.

The V gene is TRBV20-1, the J gene TRBJ2-3; 7 bases align to TRBD2. The trim removed 0 bases at V and 4 bases at J, leaving 19 bases unmatched. There are 19 residues in the CDR3. Germline V gene sequence: CDR1 DFQATT, CDR2 SNEGSKA (reference sequence). The CDR3 DNA sequence: TGCAGTGCTAGAGATATTGGGAGGGGAGTAGCGACGGTATCAGATACGCAGTATTTT. This sequence encodes CSARDIGRGVATVSDTQYF.

The chain uses TRBV24-1 and TRBJ2-3, with a tentative D call TRBD2 (5 bases). V shed 2 bases and J shed 0 bases, with 11 bases lying between them. The CDR3 has 16 residues. Germline CDR1 reads KGHDR; CDR2 reads SFDVKD. DNA for the CDR3: TGTGCCACCAGTGATTCCCCGGGAACGAGCACAGATACGCAGTATTTT. It yields the protein CATSDSPGTSTDTQYF.

The rearrangement uses TRBV7-9 and TRBJ2-7, with a tentative D call TRBD2 (6 bases). CDR3 length equals 14 residues. Germline loops: CDR1 SEHNR, CDR2 FQNEAQ (reference sequence). The V and J ends lost 6 bases and 7 bases respectively, with 19 bases between them. CDR3 sequence reads: CASSSGTLRLEQYF. As DNA, the CDR3 is TGTGCCAGCAGTTCCGGGACTCTGCGTCTAGAGCAGTACTTC.

The chain employs TRBV7-9 and TRBJ1-2; TRBD1 might be the D (6 bases). In germline, CDR1 is SEHNR, CDR2 FQNEAQ (reference sequence). Deletions cut 2 bases from V and 6 bases from J, with 10 bases between. CDR3 length equals 13 residues. The CDR3 DNA sequence: TGTGCCAGCAGCTTACGGTCAGGGGATGGCTACACCTTC. The encoded protein is CASSLRSGDGYTF.

The chain joins TRBV9 to TRBJ2-1; 9 bases fit TRBD1. CDR3 length: 13 residues. CDR1 and CDR2 from the germline V gene are SGDLS and YYNGEE. Germline trimming cut 4 bases from V and 11 bases from J; bases unmatched to any gene: 7. DNA for the CDR3: TGTGCCAGCAGCCCCCGCGGGACAGGGCAGCAGTTCTTC. Protein: CASSPRGTGQQFF.

This clonotype was counted between two and nine times. This rearrangement joins TRBV3-1 to TRBJ1-2, with D perhaps TRBD1 (6 bases). Germline V gives CDR1 LGHDT, CDR2 YNNKEL (reference sequence). The CDR3 contains 15 residues. V was shortened by 0 bases and J by 4 bases, with 12 bases between the two germline ends. In DNA, the CDR3 is TGTGCCAGCAGCCAAGATTGGGGGGCTCGCTATGGCTACACCTTC. Translating it yields CASSQDWGARYGYTF.

The V gene is TRBV19, the J gene TRBJ2-1, with TRBD2 matching 10 bases. The CDR3 length is 17 residues. Germline CDR1 LNHDA, CDR2 SQIVND (reference sequence). V lost 3 bases, J lost 4 bases, and 9 bases stayed unmatched. This chain's CDR3 is CASSIELAGLAYNEQFF. The DNA of the CDR3 is TGTGCCAGTAGTATTGAACTAGCGGGACTCGCGTACAATGAGCAGTTCTTC.

This clonotype was recorded at least ten times. The rearrangement uses TRBV10-3 and TRBJ2-7; perhaps D is TRBD1 or TRBD2 (5 bases each). Germline V gene data show CDR1 as ENHRY and CDR2 as SYGVKD. V was trimmed by 1 base and J by 0 bases, leaving 16 bases between them. The CDR3 covers 17 residues. DNA for the CDR3: TGTGCCATCAGTGAGTGGTGGGACCAGGTGGGCTCCTACGAGCAGTACTTC. Its protein product is CAISEWWDQVGSYEQYF.

This clonotype was seen a handful of times. The chain combines TRBV9 with TRBJ2-3; 8 bases line up with TRBD2. The CDR3 is 14 residues long. Looked up from germline, CDR1 is SGDLS and CDR2 is YYNGEE. Trimming cost V 5 bases and J 8 bases; bases outside gene matches: 10. The CDR3 DNA reads as TGTGCCAGCAGACCTCACGGGGGGGAAGGTACGCAGTATTTT. It encodes CASRPHGGEGTQYF. Together with reference TRBV9 and TRBJ2-3, the CDR3 gives the full variable domain: DSGVTQTPKHLITATGQRVTLRCSPRSGDLSVYWYQQSLDQGLQFLIQYYNGEERAKGNILERFSAQQFPDLHSELNLSSLELGDSALYFCASRPHGGEGTQYFGPGTRLTVL.

This clonotype was counted between two and nine times. The J gene is TRBJ2-4, the V gene TRBV6-2 or TRBV6-3; D is unclear. Germline V gives CDR1 MNHEY, CDR2 SVGEGT. The CDR3 extends over 12 amino acids. V shed 5 bases and J shed 8 bases, with 10 bases lying between them. CDR3 sequence reads: CASSIARDIQYF. As DNA, the CDR3 is TGTGCCAGCAGTATAGCACGGGACATTCAGTACTTC.

The V and J genes are TRBV7-6 and TRBJ2-3, with TRBD2 matching over 9 bases. CDR3 length: 19 residues. The germline CDR1 and CDR2 sequences are SGHVS and FNYEAQ. V lost 6 bases and J lost 0; bases outside the gene matches: 16. The CDR3 reads CASRGDPAGGATSTDTQYF. CDR3 in DNA: TGTGCCAGCAGGGGGGACCCAGCGGGAGGCGCCACTAGCACAGATACGCAGTATTTT.

There are many counts of this clonotype. The rearrangement uses TRBV7-9 and TRBJ2-1; D ambiguous. This CDR3 has 13 amino acids. V was shortened by 1 base and J by 9 bases, with 10 bases between the two germline ends. From germline, CDR1 is SEHNR and CDR2 FQNEAQ (reference sequence). CDR3 loop: CASSLDPVGEQFF. The DNA of the CDR3 is TGTGCCAGCAGCTTAGACCCGGTCGGTGAGCAGTTCTTC.

The chain uses TRBV19 and TRBJ1-1; the D gene is possibly TRBD1 (6 bases). With 7 bases removed from V and 2 bases from J, the gap between germline ends came to 14 bases. Germline CDR1 reads LNHDA; CDR2 reads SQIVND (reference sequence). This CDR3 spans 14 amino acids. CDR3 amino acids: CASKGDRYNTEAFF. For the CDR3, the DNA is TGTGCCAGTAAGGGGGACCGCTATAACACTGAAGCTTTCTTT.

The chain combines TRBV6-1 with TRBJ2-3; D unresolved. V was clipped by 2 bases and J by 1 base, with 10 bases between them. The CDR3 is made up of 15 amino acids. Germline lookup yields CDR1 MNHNS and CDR2 SASEGT. CDR3 nucleotides: TGTGCCAGCAGTGAACAAGAGGTCCGCACAGATACGCAGTATTTT. It translates to CASSEQEVRTDTQYF.

This clonotype appeared once. V is TRBV3-1 and J is TRBJ2-3; D is perhaps TRBD1 (6 bases). The CDR3 consists of 14 residues. Trimming shortened V by 5 bases and J by 0 bases, and 9 bases separated the two germline ends. CDR1 is LGHDT, CDR2 YNNKEL, per germline (reference sequence). The DNA of the CDR3 is TGTGCCAGCAGCTCGGGACATAGCACAGATACGCAGTATTTT. Its protein is CASSSGHSTDTQYF.

This chain links TRBV9 with TRBJ2-7, with TRBD2 matching 8 bases. V shed 0 bases and J 2 bases; nucleotides not matched to a gene: 13. Germline V gene lookup returns CDR1 SGDLS and CDR2 YYNGEE. CDR3 length equals 18 residues. The CDR3 is CASSVGVSTGGVTYEQYF. The DNA of the CDR3 is TGTGCCAGCAGCGTAGGAGTTTCCACGGGAGGGGTAACCTACGAGCAGTACTTC.

This clonotype was detected a few times. This chain connects TRBV3-1 to TRBJ1-1; D unresolved. Deletions cut 6 bases from V and 3 bases from J, with 11 bases between. There are 13 residues in the CDR3. Germline values: CDR1 LGHDT, CDR2 YNNKEL (reference sequence). The CDR3 nucleotides are TGTGCCAGCAGTCGTCTATGGCACACTGAAGCTTTCTTT. Residues: CASSRLWHTEAFF.

The gene calls are TRBV5-1 and TRBJ1-2; D is perhaps TRBD1 (6 bases). The germline gives CDR1 SGHRS, CDR2 YFSETQ. V dropped 4 bases and J dropped 2 bases, with 15 bases sitting between them. This CDR3 spans 15 amino acids. CDR3 in amino acids: CASSTISQGNYGYTF. CDR3 nucleotides: TGCGCCAGCAGCACGATCTCTCAGGGGAACTATGGCTACACCTTC.

This clonotype was seen more than once but under ten times. The chain joins TRBV20-1 to TRBJ2-3, with TRBD2 matching 10 bases. Germline V gene lookup returns CDR1 DFQATT and CDR2 SNEGSKA (reference sequence). V lost 2 bases to trimming and J lost 0 bases; unmatched junction nucleotides: 8. The CDR3 has 17 residues. In DNA form, the CDR3 reads TGCAGTGCTAGACCTTACACTAGCGGGACTAGCACAGATACGCAGTATTTT. Protein: CSARPYTSGTSTDTQYF.

This clonotype was seen a handful of times. The rearrangement links TRBV2 to TRBJ2-4; 9 nucleotides match TRBD1. CDR3 length equals 15 residues. V shed 5 bases, J shed 5 bases, and the junction held 7 bases outside the gene matches. Per the germline V gene, CDR1 is SNHLY and CDR2 is FYNNEI. Here the CDR3 reads CASSFDRGDQNIQYF. DNA for the CDR3: TGTGCCAGCAGTTTCGACAGGGGGGACCAAAACATTCAGTACTTC.

This clonotype was picked up a small number of times. This may stem from a read error, because a much larger clone lies one nucleotide away. J is TRBJ2-7 and V is TRBV7-8; D is unresolved. CDR1 is SGHVS and CDR2 is FQNEAQ in the germline V gene. The CDR3 runs to 14 residues. DNA of the CDR3: TGTGCCGGCAGCTTAGGACCAACCGCGTACGAGCAGTACTTC. This sequence encodes CAGSLGPTAYEQYF.

The sample holds a few counts of this clonotype. The gene calls are TRBV15 and TRBJ2-7; TRBD1 or TRBD2 may be the D gene (6 bases each). Germline V gene data show CDR1 as LNHNV and CDR2 as YYDKDF (reference sequence). Trimming cost V 5 bases and J 2 bases, with 13 bases left between them. The CDR3 covers 14 residues. The CDR3 DNA follows: TGTGCCACCAGCCTAAAAGGGGGGCCCTACGAGCAGTACTTC. This gives the protein CATSLKGGPYEQYF.

This clonotype occurred a few times. The V call is TRBV20-1, the J call TRBJ1-1, with 10 bases that match TRBD1. Trimming took 4 bases from V and 5 from J; bases not matched to a gene: 4. This CDR3 has 13 amino acids. CDR1 and CDR2 (germline): DFQATT, SNEGSKA (reference sequence). The CDR3 spells CSATGTGETEAFF. The CDR3 DNA follows: TGCAGTGCTACCGGGACAGGGGAGACTGAAGCTTTCTTT.

J is TRBJ2-1 and V is TRBV12-3 or TRBV12-4, with TRBD1 as a possible D gene (6 bases). V lost 5 bases and J 11 bases, leaving 16 bases between the germline ends. CDR3 length: 13 amino acids. CDR3 amino acids: CASSPDSLEKQFF. As DNA, the CDR3 is TGTGCCAGCAGTCCGGACAGCCTTGAGAAGCAGTTCTTC.

This clonotype was detected ten times or more. This chain connects TRBV18 to TRBJ2-5; TRBD2 is a possible D gene (6 bases). The CDR3 spans 14 residues. V was trimmed by 0 bases and J by 5 bases, leaving 10 bases between them. Germline CDR1 and CDR2: KGHSH and LQKENI. CDR3 region: CASSPPPGRETQYF. The CDR3 bases are TGTGCCAGCTCACCACCCCCTGGGAGGGAGACCCAGTACTTC.

The CDR3 is CASSVDPGGTDTQYF. CDR3 bases: TGTGCCAGCAGCGTAGATCCGGGGGGAACAGATACGCAGTATTTT. This chain joins TRBV9 and TRBJ2-3, with TRBD2 matching 7 bases. J lost 3 bases, V lost 0 bases, and 4 bases had no gene match. The CDR3 contains 15 residues. Looked up from germline, CDR1 is SGDLS and CDR2 is YYNGEE.